This entry lists 10 T cell receptor beta chains sequenced from one sample in a study of blood T cell repertoires in COVID-19. Sequenced by immunoSEQ multiplex PCR; TCRdb stores in-frame clones only, minus some. The sample lists 200,000 to 250,000 clones; 70% to 90% were seen once. The source material was PBMCs or T cells enriched from blood (not recorded which). These receptors all stem from a woman in her twenties or thirties who had been exposed to COVID-19.

The sample holds one count of this clone. The rearrangement links TRBV18 to TRBJ1-2; D gene uncertain. Trimming removed 3 bases at V and 3 bases at J, with 14 bases between. The CDR3 runs 15 residues. Germline V CDR1 and CDR2: KGHSH, LQKENI. The CDR3 bases are TGTGCCAGCTCACCGACGGGGTTCAAGTACTATGGCTACACCTTC. This encodes CASSPTGFKYYGYTF.

This chain links TRBV27 with TRBJ2-7; 7 bases align to TRBD1. Losses at the gene ends were 6 bases for V and 6 bases for J; bases not matched to a gene: 29. From germline, CDR1 is MNHEY and CDR2 SMNVEV (reference sequence). The CDR3 is made up of 20 amino acids. The CDR3 is CASSQRTLRKGGPAWGEQYF. The CDR3 DNA is TGTGCCAGCAGCCAACGTACCCTAAGGAAAGGGGGCCCCGCTTGGGGCGAGCAGTACTTC.

The rearrangement joins TRBV29-1 to TRBJ2-7, with 15 bases that match TRBD2. V dropped 5 bases and J dropped 6; count of bases not matched to a gene: 5. This CDR3 contains 14 residues. Germline loops: CDR1 SQVTM, CDR2 ANQGSEA. CDR3 residues: CSVSGTSGGIEQYF. The CDR3 DNA sequence: TGCAGCGTTTCCGGGACTAGCGGGGGGATCGAGCAGTACTTC.

V is TRBV25-1 and J is TRBJ1-3; TRBD1 is a possible D gene (6 bases). The CDR3 is 17 amino acids. Germline assignment: CDR1 MGHDK and CDR2 SYGVNS. The V gene lost 4 bases and the J gene lost 2 bases, with 18 bases spanning the gap. CDR3 amino acids: CASSGLQGKEPGNTIYF. The CDR3 DNA follows: TGTGCCAGCAGTGGGCTACAGGGTAAAGAACCTGGAAACACCATATATTTT. Combining the CDR3 with reference TRBV25-1 and TRBJ1-3 gives the whole variable domain EADIYQTPRYLVIGTGKKITLECSQTMGHDKMYWYQQDPGMELHLIHYSYGVNSTEKGDLSSESTVSRIRTEHFPLTLESARPSHTSQYLCASSGLQGKEPGNTIYFGEGSWLTVV.

This chain connects TRBV29-1 to TRBJ1-1; D is unclear. Germline V gene data show CDR1 as SQVTM and CDR2 as ANQGSEA. V dropped 1 base and J dropped 2 bases, with 8 bases sitting between them. CDR3 length: 13 residues. CDR3 nucleotides: TGCAGCGTTGAAGTCCTATTCAACACTGAAGCTTTCTTT. It is translated as CSVEVLFNTEAFF. Using reference TRBV29-1 and TRBJ1-1 for the parts outside the CDR3, the full variable domain is SAVISQKPSRDICQRGTSLTIQCQVDSQVTMMFWYRQQPGQSLTLIATANQGSEATYESGFVIDKFPISRPNLTFSTLTVSNMSPEDSSIYLCSVEVLFNTEAFFGQGTRLTVV.

The J gene is TRBJ1-5, the V gene TRBV2, with 12 nucleotides matching TRBD1. From germline, CDR1 is SNHLY and CDR2 FYNNEI. The CDR3 spans 15 residues. The junction had 5 bases not matched to a gene; V was cut back by 6 bases and J by 5 bases. For the CDR3, the DNA is TGTGCCAGCAGGGGGACAGGGGGCGTCGATCAGCCCCAGCATTTT. Translated, it gives CASRGTGGVDQPQHF.

The chain uses TRBV4-1 and TRBJ1-2; TRBD1 matches 9 bases. CDR1 MGHRA and CDR2 YSYEKL come from the germline V gene. Trimming removed 0 bases from V and 2 bases from J; junction bases left unmatched: 4. This CDR3 is 16 amino acids long. The CDR3 is CASSQDRGQGNYGYTF. The DNA of the CDR3 is TGCGCCAGCAGCCAAGATCGGGGACAGGGAAACTATGGCTACACCTTC.

The chain links TRBV19 to TRBJ2-2; 10 bases line up with TRBD1. With V trimmed by 9 bases and J by 4 bases, 5 bases remained unmatched. The CDR3 extends over 14 amino acids. Germline assignment: CDR1 LNHDA and CDR2 SQIVND (reference sequence). In nucleotides, the CDR3 is TGTGCCAGCCAGACAGGGGGCGGCACCGGGGAGCTGTTTTTT. Protein sequence: CASQTGGGTGELFF.

For this clone: Other DNA sequences in this sample translate to the same CDR3. The rearrangement uses TRBV7-3 and TRBJ2-2, with 9 bases aligning to TRBD1. The CDR3 contains 14 residues. V lost 8 bases, J lost 2 bases, and 3 bases stayed unmatched. Germline V CDR1 and CDR2: SGHTA, FQGTGA. Written as DNA, the CDR3 is TGTGCCAGCGGGACAGGGTCTAACACCGGGGAGCTGTTTTTT. This gives the protein CASGTGSNTGELFF.

As regards this clone: This specimen includes other DNA sequences encoding the same CDR3. The gene calls are TRBV6-1 and TRBJ2-7, with D tentatively TRBD2 (6 bases). Deletions cut 3 bases from V and 0 bases from J, with 9 bases between. The germline V gene has CDR1 MNHNS and CDR2 SASEGT. The CDR3 has 14 amino acids. CDR3 nucleotide sequence: TGTGCCAGCAGTGAGCCCGGGAGCTCCTACGAGCAGTACTTC. Encoded protein: CASSEPGSSYEQYF.